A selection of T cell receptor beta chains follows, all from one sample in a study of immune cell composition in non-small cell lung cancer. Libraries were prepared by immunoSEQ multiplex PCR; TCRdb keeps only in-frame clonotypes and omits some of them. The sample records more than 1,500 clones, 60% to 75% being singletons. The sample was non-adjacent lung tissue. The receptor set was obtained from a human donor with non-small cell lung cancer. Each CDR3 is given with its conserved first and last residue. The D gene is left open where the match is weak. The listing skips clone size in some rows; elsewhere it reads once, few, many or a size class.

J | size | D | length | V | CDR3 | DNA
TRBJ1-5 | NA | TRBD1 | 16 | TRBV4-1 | CASSQEGRTGGQPQHF | TGCGCCAGCAGCCAAGAGGGCCGGACAGGGGGTCAGCCCCAGCATTTT
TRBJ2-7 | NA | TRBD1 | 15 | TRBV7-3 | CASSGGTGPQYEQYF | TGTGCCAGCAGCGGTGGGACAGGGCCCCAGTACGAGCAGTACTTC
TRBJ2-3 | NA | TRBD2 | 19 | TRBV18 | CASSPNPPGLAGGRDTQYF | TGTGCCAGCTCACCTAATCCACCGGGACTAGCGGGGGGAAGGGATACGCAGTATTTT
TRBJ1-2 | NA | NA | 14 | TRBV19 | CASNRVGIHYGYTF | TGTGCCAGTAATCGGGTCGGGATACACTATGGCTACACCTTC
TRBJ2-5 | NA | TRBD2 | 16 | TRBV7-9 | CASSLMAGGRGETQYF | TGTGCCAGCAGCTTAATGGCGGGGGGCCGAGGGGAGACCCAGTACTTC
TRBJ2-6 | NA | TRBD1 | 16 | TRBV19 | CASVTGGAAGANVLTF | TGTGCCAGCGTGACAGGGGGCGCGGCTGGGGCCAACGTCCTGACTTTC
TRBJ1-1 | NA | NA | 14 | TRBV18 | CASSPPYGRTEAFF | TGTGCCAGCTCACCACCGTATGGGCGAACTGAAGCTTTCTTT
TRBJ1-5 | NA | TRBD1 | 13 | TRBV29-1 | CSVQGKNNQPQHF | TGCAGCGTACAGGGGAAGAATAATCAGCCCCAGCATTTT
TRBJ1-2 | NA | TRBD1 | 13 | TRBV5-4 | CASSLPGGYGYTF | TGTGCCAGCAGCCTTCCAGGGGGCTATGGCTACACCTTC
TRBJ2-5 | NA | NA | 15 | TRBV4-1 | CASSQDRVGQETQYF | TGCGCCAGCAGCCAAGATCGGGTTGGCCAAGAGACCCAGTACTTC
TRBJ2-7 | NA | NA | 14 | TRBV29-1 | CSVGQSSGPREQYF | TGCAGCGTAGGACAGTCCTCGGGGCCTCGCGAGCAGTACTTC
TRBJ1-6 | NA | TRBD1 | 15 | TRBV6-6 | CASSYSGTDNSPLHF | TGTGCCAGCAGTTACTCAGGGACAGATAATTCACCCCTCCACTTT
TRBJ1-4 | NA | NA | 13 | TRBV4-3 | CASSQDWRGKLFF | TGCGCCAGCAGCCAAGATTGGCGGGGAAAACTGTTTTTT
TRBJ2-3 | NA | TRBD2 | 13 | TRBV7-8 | CASVAGPTDTQYF | TGTGCCAGCGTAGCGGGGCCCACAGATACGCAGTATTTT
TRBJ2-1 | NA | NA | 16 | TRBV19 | CASSIEAWPRYNEQFF | TGTGCCAGTAGTATAGAAGCGTGGCCACGCTACAATGAGCAGTTCTTC
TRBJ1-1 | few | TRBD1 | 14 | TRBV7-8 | CASSLNRGVTEAFF | TGTGCCAGCAGCTTAAACAGGGGCGTCACTGAAGCTTTCTTT
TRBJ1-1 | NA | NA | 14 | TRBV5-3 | CASSFSQENTEAFF | TGTGCCAGCAGCTTCTCACAGGAGAACACTGAAGCTTTCTTT
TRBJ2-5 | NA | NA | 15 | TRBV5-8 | CASSRSGYKEETQYF | TGTGCCAGCAGCCGTTCAGGGTACAAGGAAGAGACCCAGTACTTC
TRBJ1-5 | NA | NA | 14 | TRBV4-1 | CASSQDGPGGAQHF | TGCGCCAGCAGCCAAGATGGCCCCGGGGGAGCCCAGCATTTT
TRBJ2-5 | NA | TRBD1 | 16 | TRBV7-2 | CASSFRQGGSGETQYF | TGTGCCAGCAGCTTCCGACAGGGGGGTTCGGGAGAGACCCAGTACTTC
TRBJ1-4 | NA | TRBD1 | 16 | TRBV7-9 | CASSYSGTGAGEKLFF | TGTGCCAGCAGCTACTCCGGGACAGGGGCGGGCGAAAAACTGTTTTTT
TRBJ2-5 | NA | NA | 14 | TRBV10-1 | CASSLDSDQETQYF | TGCGCCAGCAGTCTAGACAGCGACCAAGAGACCCAGTACTTC
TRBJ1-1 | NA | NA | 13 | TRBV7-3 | CASSFQGNTEAFF | TGTGCCAGCAGCTTCCAGGGGAACACTGAAGCTTTCTTT
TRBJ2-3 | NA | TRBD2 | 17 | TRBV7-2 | CASSLGGSGGFTDTQYF | TGTGCCAGCAGCTTAGGAGGTAGCGGGGGGTTCACAGATACGCAGTATTTT
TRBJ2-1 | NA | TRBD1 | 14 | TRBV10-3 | CAIRRDRASDEQFF | TGTGCCATCAGACGGGACAGGGCTAGCGATGAGCAGTTCTTC
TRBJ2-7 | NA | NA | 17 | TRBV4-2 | CASSQDYSGISSYEQYF | TGTGCCAGCAGCCAAGACTACTCGGGAATAAGCTCCTACGAGCAGTACTTC
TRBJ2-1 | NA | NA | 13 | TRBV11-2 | CASGDSSYNEQFF | TGTGCCAGTGGGGACTCCTCCTACAATGAGCAGTTCTTC
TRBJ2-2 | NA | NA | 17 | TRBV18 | CASSGAGISLLTGELFF | TGTGCCAGCTCGGGGGCAGGCATCAGCTTATTGACCGGGGAGCTGTTTTTT
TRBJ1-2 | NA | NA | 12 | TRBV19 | CASSPQPRMYTF | TGTGCCAGTAGTCCACAGCCCCGGATGTACACCTTC
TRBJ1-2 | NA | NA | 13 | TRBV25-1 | CASSEGRGGGYTF | TGTGCCAGCAGTGAAGGCAGGGGCGGAGGCTACACCTTC
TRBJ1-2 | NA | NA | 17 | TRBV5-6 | CASTLGWGGLTNYGYTF | TGTGCCAGCACACTGGGATGGGGGGGGCTGACTAACTATGGCTACACCTTC
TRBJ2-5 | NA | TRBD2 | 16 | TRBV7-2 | CASSPRVAGGQETQYF | TGTGCCAGCAGCCCCAGGGTAGCGGGGGGCCAAGAGACCCAGTACTTC
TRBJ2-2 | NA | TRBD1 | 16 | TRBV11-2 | CASSLNRGSNTGELFF | TGTGCCAGCAGCTTGAACAGGGGATCGAACACCGGGGAGCTGTTTTTT
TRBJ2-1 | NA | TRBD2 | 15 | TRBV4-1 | CASSQVSGGYNEQFF | TGCGCCAGCAGCCAAGTCTCGGGGGGTTACAATGAGCAGTTCTTC
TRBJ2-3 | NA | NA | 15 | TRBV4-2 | CASSQAGQTVATQYF | TGTGCCAGCAGCCAAGCGGGACAAACGGTGGCTACGCAGTATTTT
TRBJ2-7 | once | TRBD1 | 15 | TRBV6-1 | CASSPLGQGGYEQYF | TGTGCCAGCAGTCCCTTGGGACAGGGCGGCTACGAGCAGTACTTC
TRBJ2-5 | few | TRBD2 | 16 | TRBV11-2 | CASSRGGYGYQETQYF | TGTGCCAGCAGCAGGGGAGGGTACGGGTACCAAGAGACCCAGTACTTC
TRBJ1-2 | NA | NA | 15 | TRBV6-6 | CASSYPGQGFGGYTF | TGTGCCAGCAGTTACCCGGGGCAGGGGTTTGGTGGCTACACCTTC
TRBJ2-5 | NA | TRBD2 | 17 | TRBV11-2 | CASSSWTSGGLLETQYF | TGTGCCAGCAGCTCCTGGACTAGCGGGGGGTTGTTAGAGACCCAGTACTTC
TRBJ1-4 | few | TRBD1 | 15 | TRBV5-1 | CASSKRTGGNEKLFF | TGCGCCAGCAGCAAACGGACAGGGGGTAATGAAAAACTGTTTTTT
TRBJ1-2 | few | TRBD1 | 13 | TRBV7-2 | CASSPRDRGRVGF | TGTGCCAGCAGCCCCCGGGACAGGGGGAGAGTGGGGTTC
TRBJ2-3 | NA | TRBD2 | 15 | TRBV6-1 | CASSLAGGWADTQYF | TGTGCCAGCAGCTTAGCGGGGGGTTGGGCAGATACGCAGTATTTT
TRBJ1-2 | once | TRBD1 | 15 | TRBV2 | CASSEGQGGNYGYTF | TGTGCCAGCAGTGAAGGGCAGGGGGGAAACTATGGCTACACCTTC
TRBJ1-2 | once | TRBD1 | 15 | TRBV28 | CASRRPTGGGSGYTF | TGTGCCAGCAGGAGGCCCACAGGGGGCGGTTCGGGCTACACCTTC
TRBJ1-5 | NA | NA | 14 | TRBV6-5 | CASSYSRVNQPQHF | TGTGCCAGCAGTTACTCGAGGGTCAATCAGCCCCAGCATTTT
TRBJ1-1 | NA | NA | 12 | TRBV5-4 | CASGTENTEAFF | TGTGCCAGCGGAACAGAGAACACTGAAGCTTTCTTT
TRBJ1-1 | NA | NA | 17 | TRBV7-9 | CASSLALQVSMNTEAFF | TGTGCCAGCAGCTTAGCGCTACAGGTGAGCATGAACACTGAAGCTTTCTTT
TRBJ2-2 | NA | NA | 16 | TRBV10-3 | CAISGGGGDGTGELFF | TGTGCCATCAGTGGAGGGGGCGGGGACGGCACCGGGGAGCTGTTTTTT
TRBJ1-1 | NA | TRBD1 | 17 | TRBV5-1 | CASSFYSTGTMNTEAFF | TGCGCCAGCAGCTTTTATTCGACAGGGACCATGAACACTGAAGCTTTCTTT
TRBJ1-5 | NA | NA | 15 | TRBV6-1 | CASHSGGATNQPQHF | TGTGCCAGCCACTCCGGGGGGGCAACCAATCAGCCCCAGCATTTT
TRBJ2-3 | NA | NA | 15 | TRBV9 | CASSVTDGGTDTQYF | TGTGCCAGCAGCGTTACCGACGGGGGCACAGATACGCAGTATTTT
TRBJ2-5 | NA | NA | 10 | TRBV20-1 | CSAGEETQYF | TGCAGTGCGGGCGAGGAGACCCAGTACTTC
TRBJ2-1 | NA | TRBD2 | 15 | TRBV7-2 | CASSLTSGGNHEQFF | TGTGCCAGCAGCTTAACTAGCGGGGGGAACCATGAGCAGTTCTTC
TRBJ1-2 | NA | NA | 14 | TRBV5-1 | CASSLPGFNYGYTF | TGCGCCAGCAGCTTACCGGGATTTAACTATGGCTACACCTTC
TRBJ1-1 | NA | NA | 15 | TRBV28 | CASRLPVTTRGEAFF | TGTGCCAGCAGGCTGCCGGTGACGACCAGGGGTGAAGCTTTCTTT
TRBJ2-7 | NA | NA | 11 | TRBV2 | CASTTRVLGYF | TGTGCCAGCACTACCCGGGTCTTGGGGTACTTC